This passage covers 12 T cell receptor beta chains from one sample sequenced in a study of cytomegalovirus exposure and HLA in healthy donors. Researchers ran the PCR with 60 Vbeta and 13 Jbeta primers. Sequenced by immunoSEQ multiplex PCR; TCRdb stores in-frame clones only, minus some. In total, the table holds approximately 120,000 clones. Sequencing was carried out using PBMCs. These TCRs come from a man aged 18 to 35 in good health and CMV-seronegative.

The chain couples TRBV27 to TRBJ2-3, with a tentative D call TRBD1 (5 bases). The CDR3 sequence is 15 residues long. Germline loops: CDR1 MNHEY, CDR2 SMNVEV (reference sequence). Trimming shortened V by 9 bases and J by 2 bases, and 18 bases separated the two germline ends. The CDR3 bases are TGTGCCAGTCAGGGATACCCCCTTAACACAGATACGCAGTATTTT. Translated: CASQGYPLNTDTQYF.

This sequence joins TRBV5-1 and TRBJ1-3, with 9 bases lining up with TRBD1. Looked up from germline, CDR1 is SGHRS and CDR2 is YFSETQ. The CDR3 has 14 residues. The J segment lost 5 bases and the V segment lost 4 bases, leaving 4 bases of the junction unmatched. The CDR3 DNA follows: TGCGCCAGCAGCATTGGGACAGGGCGAAACACCATATATTTT. Amino acid sequence: CASSIGTGRNTIYF.

V usage is TRBV5-1 and J usage is TRBJ2-5; 7 nucleotides agree with TRBD2. The CDR3 totals 16 residues. Trimming at V came to 6 bases and at J to 0 bases, leaving 11 bases not matched to a gene. Germline CDR1 SGHRS, CDR2 YFSETQ. The chain's CDR3 is CASTPGSSGYQETQYF. The CDR3, as DNA: TGCGCCAGCACCCCGGGGTCTAGCGGATACCAAGAGACCCAGTACTTC.

This chain connects TRBV6-1 to TRBJ1-2; 7 bases fit TRBD1. The length of the CDR3 is 15 residues. Germline CDR1 is MNHNS and CDR2 is SASEGT. J gave up 5 bases and V 7 bases, and 13 bases lay outside the gene matches. CDR3 sequence (DNA): TGTGCCAGCACCCTTGACCCGGGGACAGAGTATGGCTACACCTTC. Its translation: CASTLDPGTEYGYTF.

The rearrangement joins TRBV19 to TRBJ1-6; D perhaps matches TRBD1 (6 bases). Trimming stripped 5 bases from V and 10 bases from J, with 18 bases between. CDR1 and CDR2 from the germline V gene are LNHDA and SQIVND (reference sequence). The CDR3 is made up of 15 amino acids. DNA for the CDR3: TGTGCCAGTAGTTCCCGGACAGAATTTCGGTCACCCCTCCACTTT. Encoded protein: CASSSRTEFRSPLHF.

V gene TRBV19 combines with J gene TRBJ1-1, with a tentative D call TRBD1 (5 bases). Germline CDR1 is LNHDA and CDR2 is SQIVND (reference sequence). The CDR3 runs to 16 residues. Trimming left V 6 bases short and J 1 base short, with 18 bases between. CDR3: CASRRDSSATNTEAFF. The DNA for the CDR3 is TGTGCCAGTAGGAGAGACAGTTCCGCAACGAACACTGAAGCTTTCTTT.

Of note for this clone: This CDR3 is also generated by other DNA sequences in the sample. The chain carries TRBV7-9 and TRBJ1-1; 9 bases align to TRBD1. CDR3 length: 14 residues. The germline V gene encodes CDR1 SEHNR and CDR2 FQNEAQ (reference sequence). V gave up 3 bases and J gave up 2 bases; unmatched junction bases: 1. CDR3 in amino acids: CASSLGQGNTEAFF. In nucleotides, the CDR3 is TGTGCCAGCAGCTTGGGACAGGGCAACACTGAAGCTTTCTTT.

This chain connects TRBV6-5 to TRBJ1-2, with no clear D. The CDR3 is 12 amino acids. Germline values: CDR1 MNHEY, CDR2 SVGAGI. Deletions cut 6 bases from V and 7 bases from J, with 12 bases between. The CDR3 region is CASRDDTVGYTF. As DNA, the CDR3 is TGTGCCAGCAGGGATGACACGGTTGGCTACACCTTC.

The chain has TRBV30 and TRBJ2-2, with 7 bases lining up with TRBD2. Per germline, CDR1 GTSNPN and CDR2 SVGIG (reference sequence). There are 19 residues in the CDR3. V lost 1 base and J lost 1; bases outside the gene matches: 15. This chain's CDR3 is CAWSGWSWERGENTGELFF. CDR3 nucleotide sequence: TGTGCCTGGAGTGGGTGGAGCTGGGAGCGGGGCGAGAACACCGGGGAGCTGTTTTTT.

This rearrangement joins TRBV6-4 to TRBJ1-2; 8 bases are a match to TRBD1. This CDR3 is 17 amino acids long. The V gene's germline CDR1 is MRHNA and CDR2 SNTAGT. Unmatched junction bases numbered 13, after V lost 0 bases and J lost 7 bases. CDR3 coding DNA: TGTGCCAGCAGTGACTCGAAGGTCAGCCGAGACAGGGGTGGCTACACCTTC. Its protein product is CASSDSKVSRDRGGYTF.

The V gene is TRBV5-1, the J gene TRBJ1-1; D possibly corresponds to TRBD1 (6 bases). V shed 1 base and J shed 4 bases, with 11 bases lying between them. CDR3 length equals 14 residues. Germline loops: CDR1 SGHRS, CDR2 YFSETQ. CDR3 in amino acids: CASSLWAGATEAFF. In nucleotides, the CDR3 is TGCGCCAGCAGCTTGTGGGCAGGGGCCACTGAAGCTTTCTTT.

The chain recombines TRBV10-3 with TRBJ1-1, with 11 bases fitting TRBD1. J was trimmed by 4 bases and V by 0 bases; bases with no gene match: 1. Germline V gene sequence: CDR1 ENHRY, CDR2 SYGVKD. The CDR3 has 15 amino acids. CDR3 coding DNA: TGTGCCATCAGTGAGTCTGGGACAGGGGGCACTGAAGCTTTCTTT. It is translated as CAISESGTGGTEAFF.